This entry describes one T cell receptor (beta chain). Its cognate antigen is unknown. Time point in this sample: newly diagnosed GD, antithyroid drugs for less than 3 months. From PBMCs, RNA was extracted and then used to make the TCR library. Staff drew approximately 10 milliliters of peripheral blood into EDTA tubes. These data are taken from a study of regulatory T cells in long-lasting Graves disease. Study overall: Graves' patients diagnosed newly had used antithyroid drugs under 3 months. Overall study results and limits: Analyses excluded thyroid tissue, covering peripheral blood alone.

Library construction for TCR beta used iRepertoire HTBI primers and Arm-PCR of CDR3 regions. In TCRdb, the multiplex PCR reads were re-called with MiXCR into one record per CDR3 protein. Among around 480,000 distinct CDR3 sequences listed, about 16% were seen once. The length of the CDR3 is 14 residues. Trimming removed 4 bases from V and 4 bases from J; junction bases left unmatched: 4. The sample was also linked to a second study, of T cells in Graves' hyperthyroidism and ophthalmopathy.

The TCR was taken from a man aged 40-49 years with Graves disease. This chain uses TRBV12-3 or TRBV12-4 with TRBJ2-1, with 7 positions matching TRBD1. This specimen consisted of peripheral blood mononuclear cells (PBMCs), obtained at new diagnosis, from a patient treated with antithyroid drugs. The CDR3 is CASSSMTGYNEQFF. CDR3 DNA: TGTGCCAGCAGTTCCATGACAGGGTACAATGAGCAGTTCTTC.